These 29 T cell receptor beta chains share one sample of origin, sequenced in a study of OX40 agonist ivuxolimab in advanced cancers. Clones were sequenced by immunoSEQ multiplex PCR, and TCRdb holds only the in-frame ones, with some missing. The sample has more than 20,000 clones, approximately 85% seen once. This sample comprised CD4+ or CD8+ T cells sorted from blood, obtained in a trial of the OX40 agonist ivuxolimab. These receptors originate from an adult with an advanced solid tumor such as melanoma, head and neck, liver or kidney cancer.

V is TRBV7-8 and J is TRBJ2-7; 9 positions agree with TRBD1. The CDR3 runs to 14 residues. Looked up from germline, CDR1 is SGHVS and CDR2 is FQNEAQ. J lost 9 bases, V lost 5 bases, and 11 bases had no gene match. The CDR3 protein is CASSPPGQGILQYF. The CDR3 nucleotides are TGTGCCAGCAGCCCCCCGGGACAGGGCATCTTGCAGTACTTC.

This rearrangement joins TRBV5-1 to TRBJ2-1; perhaps TRBD2 as D (6 bases). Germline values: CDR1 SGHRS, CDR2 YFSETQ. V shed 0 bases and J shed 5 bases, with 9 bases lying between them. The CDR3 length is 14 residues. CDR3: CASSLELANNEQFF. In DNA, the CDR3 is TGCGCCAGCAGCTTGGAACTAGCTAACAATGAGCAGTTCTTC. The full variable domain, in which reference TRBV5-1 and TRBJ2-1 provide the parts outside the CDR3, is KAGVTQTPRYLIKTRGQQVTLSCSPISGHRSVSWYQQTPGQGLQFLFEYFSETQRNKGNFPGRFSGRQFSNSRSEMNVSTLELGDSALYLCASSLELANNEQFFGPGTRLTVL.

The CDR3 coding sequence is TGCGCCAGCAGCCAAGCCGGGGCCAGCGAGATCTACGAGCAGTACTTC. Its translation is CASSQAGASEIYEQYF. The gene calls are TRBV4-1 and TRBJ2-7; D assignment may be TRBD1 or TRBD2 (5 bases each). CDR1 is MGHRA and CDR2 is YSYEKL in the germline V gene. The CDR3 has 16 residues. With 1 base removed from V and 3 bases from J, the gap between germline ends came to 16 bases.

This rearrangement joins TRBV7-9 to TRBJ2-5; 7 bases fit TRBD1. The J call may be faulty, since TRBJ2-7 better matches the DNA end. Looked up from germline, CDR1 is SEHNR and CDR2 is FQNEAQ (reference sequence). The CDR3 length is 15 residues. CDR3 region: CASSSDRDRNYEQYF. The CDR3 DNA sequence: TGTGCCAGCAGCTCGGACCGGGACAGAAACTACGAGCAGTACTTC.

This clone showed up just a few times. This chain connects TRBV6-1 to TRBJ1-5; 11 nucleotides line up with TRBD1. Germline CDR1 reads MNHNS; CDR2 reads SASEGT. The CDR3 runs 15 residues. With 5 bases clipped from V and 5 bases from J, the junction kept 5 bases outside the gene matches. As DNA, the CDR3 is TGTGCCAGCAGTTGGACAGGGGGCGAGGATCAGCCCCAGCATTTT. Translating it yields CASSWTGGEDQPQHF.

The genes are TRBV11-2 and TRBJ2-7, with D possibly matching TRBD1 (6 bases). The germline gives CDR1 SGHAT, CDR2 FQNNGV. The ends were cut back, 5 bases at V and 3 bases at J, with 14 bases in the middle. The CDR3 totals 14 residues. CDR3 sequence (DNA): TGTGCCAGCAGCCCGGACAGCCCAAGCTACGAGCAGTACTTC. Its protein is CASSPDSPSYEQYF.

This chain links TRBV18 with TRBJ2-5; 9 bases match TRBD1. V lost 3 bases to trimming and J lost 1 base; unmatched junction nucleotides: 3. Per the germline V gene, CDR1 is KGHSH and CDR2 is LQKENI. The CDR3 extends over 15 amino acids. Here the CDR3 DNA reads TGTGCCAGCTCACCGACAGGGGGACTCCAAGAGACCCAGTACTTC. The encoded protein is CASSPTGGLQETQYF. The full variable domain, rest sourced from reference TRBV18 and TRBJ2-5, is NAGVMQNPRHLVRRRGQEARLRCSPMKGHSHVYWYRQLPEEGLKFMVYLQKENIIDESGMPKERFSAEFPKEGPSILRIQQVVRGDSAAYFCASSPTGGLQETQYFGPGTRLLVL.

V usage is TRBV19 and J usage is TRBJ1-5; 7 nucleotides agree with TRBD1. With V trimmed by 6 bases and J by 3 bases, 8 bases remained unmatched. The CDR3 has 15 amino acids. CDR1 and CDR2 (germline): LNHDA, SQIVND (reference sequence). The CDR3 DNA reads TGTGCCAGTAGACAGGGGAGTAAGGACAATCAGCCCCAGCATTTT. Encoded protein: CASRQGSKDNQPQHF.

The rearrangement uses TRBV15 and TRBJ2-1; perhaps D is TRBD1 or TRBD2 (6 bases each). From germline, CDR1 is LNHNV and CDR2 YYDKDF (reference sequence). This CDR3 has 15 amino acids. V gave up 4 bases and J gave up 6 bases, with 16 bases separating them. CDR3 residues: CATSNMGGIGNEQFF. The CDR3 nucleotides are TGTGCCACCAGCAACATGGGGGGCATAGGCAATGAGCAGTTCTTC.

The rearrangement joins TRBV5-3 to TRBJ1-2, with a tentative D call TRBD1 (5 bases). TRBV5-3 is designated an ORF whose function remains uncertain. The CDR3 extends over 15 amino acids. V was trimmed by 4 bases and J by 2 bases, leaving 15 bases between them. Written as DNA, the CDR3 is TGTGCCAGAAGCCTTACACGGGACGGAAACTATGGCTACACCTTC. It yields the protein CARSLTRDGNYGYTF.

The chain has TRBV2 and TRBJ2-6, with D hard to call. Germline values: CDR1 SNHLY, CDR2 FYNNEI. The CDR3 spans 15 residues. Deletions cut 3 bases from V and 0 bases from J, with 6 bases between. The CDR3 sequence: CASSDWSSGANVLTF. The CDR3 region has the DNA TGTGCCAGCAGTGATTGGTCCTCTGGGGCCAACGTCCTGACTTTC.

The chain combines TRBV11-2 with TRBJ1-6; D ambiguous. CDR1 and CDR2 from the germline V gene are SGHAT and FQNNGV. Between the trimmed V and J ends, which lost 0 bases and 10 bases, there was a span of 7 bases. This CDR3 is 13 amino acids long. The CDR3 spells CASSLEVDSPLHF. The DNA of the CDR3 is TGTGCCAGCAGCTTAGAAGTGGACTCACCCCTCCACTTT.

This clone is a singleton in its sample. The chain uses TRBV7-9 and TRBJ2-7, with TRBD1 matching 10 bases. CDR1 and CDR2 (germline): SEHNR, FQNEAQ (reference sequence). This CDR3 is 15 amino acids long. V shed 4 bases, J shed 3 bases, and the junction held 6 bases outside the gene matches. In DNA, the CDR3 is TGTGCCAGCAGCTCACGGGACAGGGGTTTCTACGAGCAGTACTTC. Translation: CASSSRDRGFYEQYF.

The V and J genes are TRBV7-9 and TRBJ2-3, with D possibly being TRBD1 (6 bases). V was clipped by 5 bases and J by 0 bases, with 12 bases between them. The CDR3 runs to 15 residues. Per the germline V gene, CDR1 is SEHNR and CDR2 is FQNEAQ (reference sequence). CDR3 residues: CASSAQQGSTDTQYF. CDR3 bases: TGTGCCAGCAGCGCACAACAGGGTAGCACAGATACGCAGTATTTT.

As for this clone: One end of the junction varies from germline; a read error may be responsible. This chain links TRBV7-7 with TRBJ2-1; no clear D gene. The CDR3 has 14 amino acids. Germline V gene lookup returns CDR1 SSHAT and CDR2 FNYEAQ (reference sequence). For the CDR3, the DNA is TGTGCTAGCAGCCAACTTCAGGATTACAATGAGCAGTTCTTC. This sequence encodes CASSQLQDYNEQFF.

The genes are TRBV6-1 and TRBJ1-5; TRBD1 might be the D (5 bases). The CDR3 length is 14 residues. Deletions cut 7 bases from V and 0 bases from J, with 10 bases between. Germline values: CDR1 MNHNS, CDR2 SASEGT. The CDR3 loop reads CASTWTSSNQPQHF. The DNA for the CDR3 is TGTGCCAGCACGTGGACAAGTAGCAATCAGCCCCAGCATTTT.

The CDR3 DNA sequence: TGCGCCAGCAGCTTGGCGGCCCTATGGAGCACTGAAGCTTTCTTT. Its protein product is CASSLAALWSTEAFF. The chain uses TRBV5-1 and TRBJ1-1; D call uncertain. The V gene lost 0 bases and the J gene lost 4 bases, with 13 bases spanning the gap. The germline gives CDR1 SGHRS, CDR2 YFSETQ. This CDR3 has 15 residues.

DNA of the CDR3: TGCAGCGTTACCGGGGAGGATGGCTACACCTTC. Translated: CSVTGEDGYTF. J is TRBJ1-2 and V is TRBV29-1; D is uncertain. Germline V gene sequence: CDR1 SQVTM, CDR2 ANQGSEA. The CDR3 has 11 amino acids. V dropped 5 bases and J dropped 6 bases, with 10 bases sitting between them. Combining the CDR3 with reference TRBV29-1 and TRBJ1-2 gives the whole variable domain SAVISQKPSRDICQRGTSLTIQCQVDSQVTMMFWYRQQPGQSLTLIATANQGSEATYESGFVIDKFPISRPNLTFSTLTVSNMSPEDSSIYLCSVTGEDGYTFGSGTRLTVV.

V gene TRBV11-1 combines with J gene TRBJ2-4; TRBD2 aligns across 8 bases. This CDR3 has 13 residues. Germline V gene sequence: CDR1 SGHAT, CDR2 FQDESV (reference sequence). V was clipped by 8 bases and J by 3 bases; unmatched bases: 3. CDR3 sequence reads: CASAAGGKNIQYF. The CDR3, as DNA: TGTGCCAGCGCGGCGGGAGGCAAAAACATTCAGTACTTC. Based on the CDR3 plus reference TRBV11-1 and TRBJ2-4, the full variable domain is EAEVAQSPRYKITEKSQAVAFWCDPISGHATLYWYRQILGQGPELLVQFQDESVVDDSQLPKDRFSAERLKGVDSTLKIQPAELGDSAMYLCASAAGGKNIQYFGAGTRLSVL.

The V gene is TRBV18, the J gene TRBJ2-5; 8 positions match TRBD2. The germline CDR1 and CDR2 sequences are KGHSH and LQKENI. The junction had 5 bases not matched to a gene; V was cut back by 0 bases and J by 2 bases. CDR3 length: 16 amino acids. The DNA for the CDR3 is TGTGCCAGCTCACCACCGGTAGCGGGATCTCAAGAGACCCAGTACTTC. As protein: CASSPPVAGSQETQYF.

This rearrangement joins TRBV4-1 to TRBJ2-7; D may be TRBD1 or TRBD2 (5 bases each). Germline lookup yields CDR1 MGHRA and CDR2 YSYEKL. V gave up 1 base and J gave up 6 bases, with 10 bases separating them. This CDR3 has 13 residues. The CDR3 region has the DNA TGCGCCAGCAGCCAAGTCTGGGGGTCCGAGCAGTACTTC. It translates to CASSQVWGSEQYF.

The chain couples TRBV19 to TRBJ2-5, with D maybe TRBD2 (6 bases). Germline CDR1 and CDR2: LNHDA and SQIVND (reference sequence). V was clipped by 4 bases and J by 7 bases, with 13 bases between them. The CDR3 is 13 residues long. CDR3 nucleotides: TGTGCCAGTAGTACAGAGTTGGGGGGGACCCAGTACTTC. Residues: CASSTELGGTQYF.

The J gene is TRBJ1-1, the V gene TRBV19, with D unclear. The CDR3 is 13 residues long. V was shortened by 3 bases and J by 9 bases, with 14 bases between the two germline ends. Germline V gene data show CDR1 as LNHDA and CDR2 as SQIVND (reference sequence). The CDR3 here is CASSIVGPGQAFF. CDR3 nucleotide sequence: TGTGCCAGTAGTATCGTCGGTCCCGGCCAAGCTTTCTTT.

The chain joins TRBV9 to TRBJ2-2; no reliable D call. CDR1 is SGDLS and CDR2 is YYNGEE in the germline V gene. V was shortened by 1 base and J by 5 bases, with 12 bases between the two germline ends. The CDR3 spans 15 residues. CDR3 sequence (DNA): TGTGCCAGCAGCGTAAACCAGGTTGGAACCGGGGAGCTGTTTTTT. This sequence encodes CASSVNQVGTGELFF.

CDR3 in amino acids: CASSFSRGREKLFF. Here the CDR3 DNA reads TGTGCCAGCAGCTTTTCCAGGGGAAGGGAAAAACTGTTTTTT. This rearrangement joins TRBV11-2 to TRBJ1-4, with D tentatively TRBD1 (6 bases). V was cut by 3 bases and J by 8 bases, with 13 bases left in between. The CDR3 runs 14 residues. Germline V gives CDR1 SGHAT, CDR2 FQNNGV.

The V and J genes are TRBV14 and TRBJ1-1, with 12 bases lining up with TRBD1. Unmatched junction bases numbered 11, after V lost 4 bases and J lost 5 bases. This CDR3 is 17 amino acids long. The germline gives CDR1 SGHDN, CDR2 FVKESK. Here the CDR3 DNA reads TGTGCCAGCAGCCCGAACCCGGGACAGGGGGCTTGGACTGAAGCTTTCTTT. Residues: CASSPNPGQGAWTEAFF.

The chain couples TRBV7-2 to TRBJ2-1, with 10 positions matching TRBD2. V lost 4 bases to trimming and J lost 4 bases; unmatched junction nucleotides: 4. The CDR3 consists of 15 residues. CDR1 is SGHTA and CDR2 is FQGNSA in the germline V gene. The CDR3 DNA follows: TGTGCCAGCAGCTCGCGGACTAGCGGTTACAATGAGCAGTTCTTC. Translating it yields CASSSRTSGYNEQFF. Based on the CDR3 plus reference TRBV7-2 and TRBJ2-1, the full variable domain is GAGVSQSPSNKVTEKGKDVELRCDPISGHTALYWYRQSLGQGLEFLIYFQGNSAPDKSGLPSDRFSAERTGGSVSTLTIQRTQQEDSAVYLCASSSRTSGYNEQFFGPGTRLTVL.

The chain carries TRBV27 and TRBJ2-4; D is possibly TRBD2 (6 bases). Germline assignment: CDR1 MNHEY and CDR2 SMNVEV (reference sequence). V was shortened by 6 bases and J by 9 bases, with 18 bases between the two germline ends. This CDR3 spans 14 amino acids. The CDR3 bases are TGTGCCAGCAGCTTGGCTAGGCAGGGAGGCATTCAGTACTTC. Translated: CASSLARQGGIQYF.

The rearrangement uses TRBV5-1 and TRBJ2-1, with a possible D match to TRBD1 (5 bases). The germline V gene encodes CDR1 SGHRS and CDR2 YFSETQ. The CDR3 consists of 18 residues. V was cut by 3 bases and J by 9 bases, with 28 bases left in between. CDR3 bases: TGCGCCAGCAGCTCGACTCACATGGGTGGGGCCCAAATAGGTGAGCAGTTCTTC. It specifies CASSSTHMGGAQIGEQFF.